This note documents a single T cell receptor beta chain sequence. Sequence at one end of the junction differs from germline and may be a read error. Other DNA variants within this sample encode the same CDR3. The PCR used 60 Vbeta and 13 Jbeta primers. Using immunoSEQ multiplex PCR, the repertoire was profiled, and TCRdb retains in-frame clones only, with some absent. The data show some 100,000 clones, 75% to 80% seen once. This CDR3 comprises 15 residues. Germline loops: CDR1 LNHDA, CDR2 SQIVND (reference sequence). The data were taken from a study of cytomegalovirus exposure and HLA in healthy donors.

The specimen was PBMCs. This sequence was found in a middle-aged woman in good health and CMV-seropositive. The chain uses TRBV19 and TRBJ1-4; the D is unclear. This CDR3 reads CASSAARTTNEKLFF. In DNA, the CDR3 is TGCGCCAGTAGTGCCGCCAGGACAACTAATGAAAAACTGTTTTTT.